Following are 5 T cell receptor beta chains from one sample sequenced in a study of persistence of HIV-infected CD4 T cells. Their cognate antigens are unknown. Nonspecific anti-CD3/anti-CD28 bead stimulation represents the broad CD4+ T cell repertoire. Sorting of responding CD4+ T cells relied on upregulated CD40 ligand together with CD69. Sequencing used immunoSEQ version 4 in survey mode. Profiling relied on immunoSEQ multiplex PCR, and the TCRdb table lists in-frame clones only, not all of them. The sample includes about 45,000 clones, more than 85% of them seen just once. The sequenced sample was CD4+ T cells sorted from PBMCs after roughly 17-hour stimulation, obtained from a patient who received antiretroviral therapy. The receptors originated from an adult man with HIV who was CMV-seropositive.

This chain uses TRBV7-5 with TRBJ2-1; no DNA check was done on the table's D call, TRBD1. TRBV7-5 is termed a pseudogene. The CDR3 runs 19 residues. CDR3 DNA: TGTGCCAGAAGCTCTCTCCAGGACAGGGGAATAATTTGGAACAATGAGCAGTTCTTC. Its translation is CARSSLQDRGIIWNNEQFF.

The chain is built from TRBV15 and TRBJ2-1; D ambiguous. There are 15 residues in the CDR3. CDR1 LNHNV and CDR2 YYDKDF come from the germline V gene (reference sequence). V was pared by 4 bases and J by 4 bases, with 14 bases between. The CDR3 loop is CATSKSVTEYNEQFF. In DNA, the CDR3 is TGTGCCACCAGCAAATCAGTGACTGAATACAATGAGCAGTTCTTC.

The V call is TRBV6-1, the J call TRBJ2-7; weak D call: TRBD2 (6 bases). V was trimmed by 3 bases and J by 0 bases, leaving 15 bases between them. This CDR3 contains 16 residues. From germline, CDR1 is MNHNS and CDR2 SASEGT. CDR3 sequence (DNA): TGTGCCAGCAGTGAGACTAGGGTAACTTTCTCCTACGAGCAGTACTTC. This encodes CASSETRVTFSYEQYF.

This chain links TRBV28 with TRBJ2-2; TRBD1 might be the D (8 bases). The CDR3 has 15 residues. CDR1 is MDHEN and CDR2 is SYDVKM in the germline V gene. V was trimmed by 9 bases and J by 5 bases, leaving 19 bases between them. The chain's CDR3 is CARLIGQGGTGELFF. In DNA, the CDR3 is TGTGCCAGGCTCATAGGACAGGGAGGGACCGGGGAGCTGTTTTTT.

This clone has a single count. V usage is TRBV23-1 and J usage is TRBJ2-1; D possibly corresponds to TRBD1 (5 bases). TRBV23-1 is reported as an ORF; its role is uncertain. V shed 2 bases and J shed 3 bases, with 8 bases lying between them. The CDR3 contains 14 residues. CDR3 DNA: TGCGCCAGCAGTCAAAACGACAGCTACAATGAGCAGTTCTTC. Protein: CASSQNDSYNEQFF.